The clone carrying this TCR beta chain came up many times. Its cognate antigen is unknown. TCRdb used MiXCR to reprocess the multiplex PCR reads, holding one entry per CDR3 protein. The table records fewer than 200,000 distinct CDR3 sequences, roughly a third of them present only once. This CDR3 contains 13 residues. In germline, CDR1 is SGHTA, CDR2 FQGNSA. Trimming removed 5 bases from V and 4 bases from J, with 10 bases in between. Axillary draining lymph nodes of breast cancer patients supplied the node samples. This entry is derived from a study of breast tumors, draining lymph nodes, adjacent tissues. Study-wide results and caveats: Tumor repertoires ranked between lymph nodes and nontumor tissue in diversity, with V and J gene preferences.

This TCR came from a female donor with breast cancer. Some clones in this sample may be carry-over from other donors' samples. The chain recombines TRBV7-2 with TRBJ2-3; D call uncertain. The sequenced sample consisted of axillary lymph node tissue. CDR3 region: CASSRSEADTQYF. In nucleotides, the CDR3 is TGTGCCAGCAGCCGAAGTGAGGCAGATACGCAGTATTTT.